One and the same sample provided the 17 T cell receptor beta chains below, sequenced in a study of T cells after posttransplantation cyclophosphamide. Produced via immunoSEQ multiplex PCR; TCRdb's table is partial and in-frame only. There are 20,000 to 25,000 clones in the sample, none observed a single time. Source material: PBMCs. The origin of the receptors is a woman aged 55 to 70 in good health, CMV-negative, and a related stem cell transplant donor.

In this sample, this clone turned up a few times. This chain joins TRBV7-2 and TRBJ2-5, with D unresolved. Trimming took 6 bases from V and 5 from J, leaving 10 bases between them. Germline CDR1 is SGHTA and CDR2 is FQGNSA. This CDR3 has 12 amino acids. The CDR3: CASRRGQETQYF. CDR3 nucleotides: TGTGCCAGCAGGCGAGGTCAGGAGACCCAGTACTTC.

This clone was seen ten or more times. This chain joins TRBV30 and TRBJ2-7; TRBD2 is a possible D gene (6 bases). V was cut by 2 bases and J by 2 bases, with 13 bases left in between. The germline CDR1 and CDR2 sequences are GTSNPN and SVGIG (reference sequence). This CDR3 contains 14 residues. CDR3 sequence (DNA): TGTGCCTGGAGTTATGGGGACTCCCCCTACGAGCAGTACTTC. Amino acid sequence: CAWSYGDSPYEQYF.

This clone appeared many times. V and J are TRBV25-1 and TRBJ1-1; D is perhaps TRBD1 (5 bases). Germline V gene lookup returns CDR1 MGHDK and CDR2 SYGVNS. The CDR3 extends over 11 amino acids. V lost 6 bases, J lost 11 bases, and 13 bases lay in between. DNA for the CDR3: TGTGCCAGCAGCGGGGGGAGCGGGGCTTTCTTT. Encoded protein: CASSGGSGAFF.

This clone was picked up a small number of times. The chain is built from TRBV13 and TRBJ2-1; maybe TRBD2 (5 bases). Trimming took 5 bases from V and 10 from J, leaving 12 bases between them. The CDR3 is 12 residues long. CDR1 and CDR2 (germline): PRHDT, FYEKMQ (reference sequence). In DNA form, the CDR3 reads TGTGCCAGCAGCCGCGGGCCTTCCGAGCAGTTCTTC. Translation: CASSRGPSEQFF.

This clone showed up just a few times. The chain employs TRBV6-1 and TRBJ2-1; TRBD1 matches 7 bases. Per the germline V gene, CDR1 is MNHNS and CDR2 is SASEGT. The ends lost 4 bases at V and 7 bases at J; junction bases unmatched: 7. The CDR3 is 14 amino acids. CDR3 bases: TGTGCCAGCAGTGTAGACCCACAGGGGAATGAGCAGTTCTTC. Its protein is CASSVDPQGNEQFF.

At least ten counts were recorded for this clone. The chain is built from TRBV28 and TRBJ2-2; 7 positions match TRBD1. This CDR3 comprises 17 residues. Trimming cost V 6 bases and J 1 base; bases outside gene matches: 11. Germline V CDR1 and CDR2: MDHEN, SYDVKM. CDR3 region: CASSRWGRTGNTGELFF. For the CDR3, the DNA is TGTGCCAGCAGCCGGTGGGGTCGGACAGGGAACACCGGGGAGCTGTTTTTT.

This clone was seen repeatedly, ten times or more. CDR3 protein: CASSEFIGGTTRNHNEQFF. Here the CDR3 DNA reads TGTGCCAGCAGTGAATTTATCGGGGGGACTACGCGAAATCACAATGAGCAGTTCTTC. The J gene is TRBJ2-1, the V gene TRBV6-1; 7 nucleotides line up with TRBD2. The J segment lost 5 bases and the V segment lost 2 bases, leaving 18 bases of the junction unmatched. This CDR3 contains 19 residues. CDR1 MNHNS and CDR2 SASEGT come from the germline V gene.

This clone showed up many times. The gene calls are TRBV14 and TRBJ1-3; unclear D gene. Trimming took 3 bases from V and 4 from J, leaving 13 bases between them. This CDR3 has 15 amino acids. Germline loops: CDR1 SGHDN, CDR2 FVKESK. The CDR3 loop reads CASSHRGGLGNTIYF. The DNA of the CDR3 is TGTGCCAGCAGCCACCGCGGAGGGCTCGGAAACACCATATATTTT.

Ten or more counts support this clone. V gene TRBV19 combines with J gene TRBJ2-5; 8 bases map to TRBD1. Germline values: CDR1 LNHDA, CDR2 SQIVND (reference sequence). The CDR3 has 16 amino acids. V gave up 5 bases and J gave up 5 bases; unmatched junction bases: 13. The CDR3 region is CASSQHQGAIAETQYF. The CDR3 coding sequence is TGTGCCAGTAGTCAGCACCAGGGGGCGATTGCGGAGACCCAGTACTTC.

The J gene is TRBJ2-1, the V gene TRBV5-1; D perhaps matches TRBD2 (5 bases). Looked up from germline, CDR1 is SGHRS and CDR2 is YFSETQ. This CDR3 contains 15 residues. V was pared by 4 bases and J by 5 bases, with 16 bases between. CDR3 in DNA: TGCGCCAGCAGCCGAGGGTCCTCCCAAGACAATGAGCAGTTCTTC. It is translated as CASSRGSSQDNEQFF.

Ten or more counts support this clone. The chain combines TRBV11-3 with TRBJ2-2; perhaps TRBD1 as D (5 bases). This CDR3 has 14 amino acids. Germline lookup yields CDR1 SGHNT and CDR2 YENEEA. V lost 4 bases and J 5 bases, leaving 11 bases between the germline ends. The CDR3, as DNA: TGTGCCAGCAGCTCAGGGATCAGGACCGGGGAGCTGTTTTTT. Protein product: CASSSGIRTGELFF. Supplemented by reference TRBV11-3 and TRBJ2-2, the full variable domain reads EAGVVQSPRYKIIEKKQPVAFWCNPISGHNTLYWYLQNLGQGPELLIRYENEEAVDDSQLPKDRFSAERLKGVDSTLKIQPAELGDSAVYLCASSSGIRTGELFFGEGSRLTVL.

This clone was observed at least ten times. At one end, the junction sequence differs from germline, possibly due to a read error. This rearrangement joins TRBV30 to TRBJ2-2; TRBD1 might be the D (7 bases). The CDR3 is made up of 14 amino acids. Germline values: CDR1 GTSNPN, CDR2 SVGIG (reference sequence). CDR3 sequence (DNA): TGTGCCTGGAGAGTAGGCAGGGGGGCCGGGAAGCTGTTTTTT. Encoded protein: CAWRVGRGAGKLFF.

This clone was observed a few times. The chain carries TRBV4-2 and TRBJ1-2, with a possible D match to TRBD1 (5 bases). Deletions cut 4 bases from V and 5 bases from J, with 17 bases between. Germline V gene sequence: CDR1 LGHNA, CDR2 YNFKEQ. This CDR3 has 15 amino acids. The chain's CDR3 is CASSPTVREGYGYTF. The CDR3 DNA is TGTGCCAGCAGCCCAACCGTCAGGGAGGGGTATGGCTACACCTTC.

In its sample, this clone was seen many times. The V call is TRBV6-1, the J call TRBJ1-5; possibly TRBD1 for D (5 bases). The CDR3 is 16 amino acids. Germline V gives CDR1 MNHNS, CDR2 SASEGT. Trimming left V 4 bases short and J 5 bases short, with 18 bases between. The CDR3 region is CASSAPDTGRYQPQHF. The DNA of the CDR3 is TGTGCCAGCAGTGCTCCGGACACTGGGCGTTATCAGCCCCAGCATTTT.

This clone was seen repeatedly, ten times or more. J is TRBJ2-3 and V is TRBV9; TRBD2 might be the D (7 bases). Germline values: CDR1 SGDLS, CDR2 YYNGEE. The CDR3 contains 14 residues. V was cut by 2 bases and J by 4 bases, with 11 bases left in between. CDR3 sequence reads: CASSVYGGPDTQYF. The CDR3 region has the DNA TGTGCCAGCAGCGTTTACGGGGGGCCAGATACGCAGTATTTT.

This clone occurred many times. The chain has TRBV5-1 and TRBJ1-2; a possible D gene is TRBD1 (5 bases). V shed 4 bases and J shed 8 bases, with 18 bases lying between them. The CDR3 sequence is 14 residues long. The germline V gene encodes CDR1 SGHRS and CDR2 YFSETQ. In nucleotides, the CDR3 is TGCGCCAGCAGCACCGCTTGGGGCCAGAGCGGCTACACCTTC. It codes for CASSTAWGQSGYTF.

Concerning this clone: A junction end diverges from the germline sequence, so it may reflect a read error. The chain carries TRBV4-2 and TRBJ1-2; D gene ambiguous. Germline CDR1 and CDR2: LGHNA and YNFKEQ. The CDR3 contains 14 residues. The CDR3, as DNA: TGTGCCAACAGCCAAGATTTCGGTAACTATGGCTACACCTTC. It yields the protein CANSQDFGNYGYTF.